A selection of T cell receptor beta chains follows, all from one sample in a study of Ad26.COV2.S vaccination and SARS-CoV-2 variants. The protocol was immunoSEQ multiplex PCR, while the TCRdb copy is restricted to in-frame clones and leaves out a portion. The sample consists of about 350,000 clones, about 88% of them appearing once. The source was peripheral blood, collected in a trial of Ad26.COV2.S vaccine versus placebo. The receptors were sampled from a person aged 18 to 65 who received the Ad26.COV2.S COVID-19 vaccine or a placebo. Both conserved end residues are part of each CDR3. D genes are given only for firm matches. Some rows have no size entry. The others give once, few or many, or a class for an expanded clone.

d_call: -; clone_size: -; j_call: TRBJ2-7; v_call: TRBV6-2/TRBV6-3; cdr3_aa: CASSYLGDEQYF; cdr3_nt: TGTGCCAGCAGTTATCTTGGCGACGAGCAGTACTTC
d_call: TRBD2; clone_size: -; j_call: TRBJ2-3; v_call: TRBV5-1; cdr3_aa: CASAREGGTDTQYF; cdr3_nt: TGCGCCAGCGCGCGGGAGGGGGGCACAGATACGCAGTATTTT
d_call: TRBD2; clone_size: -; j_call: TRBJ2-3; v_call: TRBV4-1; cdr3_aa: CASSQETSGPDTQYF; cdr3_nt: TGCGCCAGCAGCCAAGAGACTAGCGGTCCAGATACGCAGTATTTT
d_call: -; clone_size: -; j_call: TRBJ1-1; v_call: TRBV5-4; cdr3_aa: CASSGAEPRGAEAFF; cdr3_nt: TGTGCCAGCAGCGGGGCGGAGCCCCGGGGCGCTGAAGCTTTCTTT
d_call: TRBD1; clone_size: -; j_call: TRBJ2-1; v_call: TRBV7-6; cdr3_aa: CASSLPLQGALPWMNEQFF; cdr3_nt: TGTGCCAGCAGCTTACCACTCCAGGGGGCGCTGCCCTGGATGAATGAGCAGTTCTTC
d_call: TRBD1; clone_size: -; j_call: TRBJ2-3; v_call: TRBV24-1; cdr3_aa: CATKGTGGTDTQYF; cdr3_nt: TGTGCCACCAAGGGGACAGGGGGGACAGATACGCAGTATTTT
d_call: -; clone_size: -; j_call: TRBJ2-6; v_call: TRBV30; cdr3_aa: CAGANSGANVLTF; cdr3_nt: TGTGCCGGGGCTAACTCTGGGGCCAACGTCCTGACTTTC
d_call: -; clone_size: few; j_call: TRBJ1-4; v_call: TRBV30; cdr3_aa: CACREEKLFF; cdr3_nt: TGTGCCTGCCGAGAGGAAAAACTGTTTTTT
d_call: TRBD1; clone_size: once; j_call: TRBJ1-2; v_call: TRBV7-2; cdr3_aa: CASSPTSGGAGYTF; cdr3_nt: TGTGCCAGCAGCCCGACCTCAGGGGGCGCTGGCTACACCTTC
d_call: -; clone_size: -; j_call: TRBJ2-7; v_call: TRBV6-5; cdr3_aa: CASTTWWGEQYF; cdr3_nt: TGTGCCAGCACGACTTGGTGGGGCGAGCAGTACTTC
d_call: -; clone_size: -; j_call: TRBJ1-1; v_call: TRBV19; cdr3_aa: CASSIGTGGNTEAFF; cdr3_nt: TGTGCCAGTAGTATAGGGACCGGGGGTAACACTGAAGCTTTCTTT
d_call: -; clone_size: -; j_call: TRBJ2-7; v_call: TRBV6-5; cdr3_aa: CASRSYEQYF; cdr3_nt: TGTGCCAGCAGGTCCTACGAGCAGTACTTC
d_call: TRBD2; clone_size: once; j_call: TRBJ2-7; v_call: TRBV19; cdr3_aa: CASSTLAGGVEQYF; cdr3_nt: TGTGCCAGTAGTACCCTAGCGGGAGGGGTCGAGCAGTACTTC
d_call: -; clone_size: -; j_call: TRBJ2-7; v_call: TRBV7-2; cdr3_aa: CASSSGTDYEQYF; cdr3_nt: TGTGCCAGCAGCTCCGGGACCGACTACGAGCAGTACTTC
d_call: TRBD1; clone_size: -; j_call: TRBJ1-2; v_call: TRBV6-6; cdr3_aa: CASSDRWASTF; cdr3_nt: TGTGCCAGCTCGGACAGGTGGGCTTCTACCTTC
d_call: -; clone_size: once; j_call: TRBJ2-6; v_call: TRBV5-1; cdr3_aa: CASSLFTGANVLTF; cdr3_nt: TGCGCCAGCAGCTTGTTCACGGGGGCCAACGTCCTGACTTTC
d_call: -; clone_size: -; j_call: TRBJ2-7; v_call: TRBV4-1; cdr3_aa: CASSQDPGPGEQYF; cdr3_nt: TGCGCCAGCAGCCAAGATCCAGGACCGGGCGAGCAGTACTTC
d_call: -; clone_size: -; j_call: TRBJ2-7; v_call: TRBV7-9; cdr3_aa: CASSPILLGYEQYF; cdr3_nt: TGTGCCAGCAGCCCCATCCTTTTAGGCTACGAGCAGTACTTC
d_call: -; clone_size: -; j_call: TRBJ2-3; v_call: TRBV10-3; cdr3_aa: CAIRRGITDTQYF; cdr3_nt: TGTGCCATCAGGAGGGGTATCACAGATACGCAGTATTTT
d_call: TRBD1; clone_size: once; j_call: TRBJ1-1; v_call: TRBV6-2/TRBV6-3; cdr3_aa: CASSYSRTGNFFEAFF; cdr3_nt: TGTGCCAGCAGTTACTCACGGACAGGGAATTTTTTTGAAGCTTTCTTT
d_call: -; clone_size: -; j_call: TRBJ1-6; v_call: TRBV2; cdr3_aa: CASKSVPGAGSPLHF; cdr3_nt: TGTGCCAGCAAGTCCGTTCCGGGGGCAGGTTCACCCCTCCACTTT
d_call: TRBD1; clone_size: -; j_call: TRBJ1-1; v_call: TRBV18; cdr3_aa: CASSPRQGAILNTEAFF; cdr3_nt: TGTGCCAGCTCACCCAGACAGGGGGCCATCTTGAACACTGAAGCTTTCTTT
d_call: -; clone_size: -; j_call: TRBJ1-3; v_call: TRBV19; cdr3_aa: CASSILVGASGNTIYF; cdr3_nt: TGTGCCAGTAGTATACTGGTCGGAGCCTCTGGAAACACCATATATTTT
d_call: TRBD1; clone_size: -; j_call: TRBJ1-5; v_call: TRBV19; cdr3_aa: CASSIQGAGQPQHF; cdr3_nt: TGTGCCAGTAGTATACAGGGGGCAGGTCAGCCCCAGCATTTT
d_call: -; clone_size: -; j_call: TRBJ2-7; v_call: TRBV4-3; cdr3_aa: CASSQDEGGYEQYF; cdr3_nt: TGCGCCAGCAGCCAAGATGAGGGGGGATACGAGCAGTACTTC
d_call: -; clone_size: -; j_call: TRBJ2-7; v_call: TRBV5-4; cdr3_aa: CASSLTYEQYF; cdr3_nt: TGTGCCAGCAGCCTCACCTATGAGCAGTACTTC
d_call: -; clone_size: -; j_call: TRBJ2-2; v_call: TRBV14; cdr3_aa: CASSQVFQTTGELFF; cdr3_nt: TGTGCCAGCAGCCAAGTCTTCCAGACAACCGGGGAGCTGTTTTTT
d_call: -; clone_size: -; j_call: TRBJ2-6; v_call: TRBV7-2; cdr3_aa: CASSLGGSPSGANVLTF; cdr3_nt: TGTGCCAGCAGCTTAGGAGGCAGCCCCTCTGGGGCCAACGTCCTGACTTTC
d_call: -; clone_size: -; j_call: TRBJ1-3; v_call: TRBV5-4; cdr3_aa: CASSVTGRASGNTIYF; cdr3_nt: TGTGCCAGCAGCGTAACGGGTCGAGCTTCTGGAAACACCATATATTTT
d_call: -; clone_size: -; j_call: TRBJ1-2; v_call: TRBV5-1; cdr3_aa: CASSSLQTGNYGYTF; cdr3_nt: TGCGCCAGCAGCTCGCTGCAAACAGGGAACTATGGCTACACCTTC
d_call: TRBD2; clone_size: -; j_call: TRBJ2-7; v_call: TRBV19; cdr3_aa: CASGSAGSIHEQYF; cdr3_nt: TGTGCCAGCGGGTCAGCGGGATCGATCCACGAGCAGTACTTC